This TCR beta chain originates from a study of metastatic and nonmetastatic thyroid tumors. Study details: Across peripheral blood and tumor or nodule tissue samples taken from malignant and benign thyroid patients, the repertoires were compared with one another. Overall study results and limits: As reported, TCR beta diversity in blood and tumor was significantly higher in malignant thyroid tumors than in benign nodules.

Among the patients, none had received any treatment before thyroid surgery. V was clipped by 8 bases and J by 5 bases; unmatched bases: 15. Germline V CDR1 and CDR2: KGHDR, SFDVKD. The CDR3 contains 18 residues. Per the authors' pipeline: To classify distant metastasis in papillary thyroid cancer, a model was built from CDR3 differences across clinicopathological groups. TCRdb used MiXCR to call clones anew from the PCR reads. Here the V and J calls rest on TCRdb's processing, not on the authors' analysis. The repertoire has around 5,900 clones, approximately 34% of them found once; the top ten carry roughly 20%. This clone was observed a single time. Its target is not known.

The source of this sequence is a female donor with papillary thyroid cancer or a benign thyroid nodule (not recorded which). Some clones in this sample may be carry-over from other donors' samples. The specimen sequenced was tumor tissue. The chain joins TRBV24-1 to TRBJ2-1, with 12 bases lining up with TRBD1. The CDR3, as DNA: TGTGCCACCACTTCCATTATGGGGGGACAGGGGGCGAACAATGAGCAGTTCTTC. Its protein product is CATTSIMGGQGANNEQFF.